The 20 T cell receptor beta chains presented below share a single source sample, sequenced in a study of cytomegalovirus exposure and HLA in healthy donors. Measured with immunoSEQ multiplex PCR; TCRdb has only the in-frame clones, and not every one. Here the sample spans about 250,000 clones, roughly 90% being singletons. The sample consisted of PBMCs. Every receptor here comes from a man younger than 35 in good health and CMV-seropositive.

This chain links TRBV27 with TRBJ2-1; weak D call: TRBD2 (6 bases). The germline V and J ends were trimmed by 6 bases and 3 bases, with 12 bases remaining between them. Germline values: CDR1 MNHEY, CDR2 SMNVEV (reference sequence). The CDR3 is made up of 14 amino acids. The CDR3 sequence: CASSPGTGYNEQFF. Written as DNA, the CDR3 is TGTGCCAGCAGCCCCGGGACTGGCTACAATGAGCAGTTCTTC.

J is TRBJ2-7 and V is TRBV18; D is unclear. The CDR3 totals 14 residues. Germline assignment: CDR1 KGHSH and CDR2 LQKENI. Trimming took 6 bases from V and 0 from J, leaving 12 bases between them. The CDR3 DNA reads as TGTGCCAGCTCCAATTCATTTAGCTCCTACGAGCAGTACTTC. This translates into CASSNSFSSYEQYF.

About this clone itself: Different DNA sequences within this sample yield the same CDR3. The rearrangement links TRBV27 to TRBJ2-7; D is ambiguous. Germline loops: CDR1 MNHEY, CDR2 SMNVEV (reference sequence). The CDR3 has 11 amino acids. V lost 2 bases and J 3 bases, leaving 2 bases between the germline ends. The CDR3 DNA follows: TGTGCCAGCAGTTTAGGCTACGAGCAGTACTTC. Encoded protein: CASSLGYEQYF.

The chain uses TRBV27 and TRBJ2-1, with D unresolved. Trimming left V 6 bases short and J 8 bases short, with 11 bases between. There are 12 residues in the CDR3. Germline V gene lookup returns CDR1 MNHEY and CDR2 SMNVEV (reference sequence). In nucleotides, the CDR3 is TGTGCCAGCAGCCTCATAGGCGATGAGCAGTTCTTC. This encodes CASSLIGDEQFF.

The V call is TRBV5-1, the J call TRBJ2-1, with TRBD1 as a possible D gene (6 bases). Germline V gene sequence: CDR1 SGHRS, CDR2 YFSETQ. The CDR3 has 11 amino acids. V shed 3 bases and J shed 8 bases, with 6 bases lying between them. This CDR3 reads CASSYRDEQFF. The CDR3 DNA reads TGCGCCAGCAGCTACAGGGATGAGCAGTTCTTC.

The J gene is TRBJ2-7, the V gene TRBV2, with D perhaps matching TRBD2 (6 bases). Trimming took 6 bases from V and 3 from J, leaving 18 bases between them. This CDR3 is 15 amino acids long. The V gene's germline CDR1 is SNHLY and CDR2 FYNNEI. This chain's CDR3 is CASSLGGFEGYEQYF. The CDR3 nucleotides read TGTGCCAGCAGCCTTGGGGGGTTTGAGGGCTACGAGCAGTACTTC.

This rearrangement joins TRBV6-6 to TRBJ1-2, with 8 nucleotides matching TRBD1. This CDR3 contains 16 residues. Germline V gene sequence: CDR1 MNHNY, CDR2 SVGAGI (reference sequence). Trimming at V came to 2 bases and at J to 4 bases, leaving 9 bases not matched to a gene. CDR3 protein: CASSYGLGQAGYGYTF. The CDR3 region has the DNA TGTGCCAGCAGTTACGGTCTGGGACAGGCAGGCTATGGCTACACCTTC.

The V and J genes are TRBV6-6 and TRBJ2-7, with D tentatively TRBD1 or TRBD2 (6 bases each). This CDR3 is built from 14 residues. Trimming removed 0 bases from V and 6 bases from J, with 12 bases in between. CDR1 MNHNY and CDR2 SVGAGI come from the germline V gene (reference sequence). Here the CDR3 DNA reads TGTGCCAGCAGTTACTCCGGGGGCCTGGGCGAGCAGTACTTC. The encoded protein is CASSYSGGLGEQYF.

The V gene is TRBV29-1, the J gene TRBJ2-3; 8 positions match TRBD2. The germline gives CDR1 SQVTM, CDR2 ANQGSEA. This CDR3 spans 16 amino acids. V dropped 4 bases and J dropped 0; count of bases not matched to a gene: 9. The chain's CDR3 is CSVVGLAGESTDTQYF. DNA of the CDR3: TGCAGCGTTGTGGGTCTAGCGGGTGAAAGCACAGATACGCAGTATTTT.

V usage is TRBV5-1 and J usage is TRBJ2-1; the D is unclear. The V end was cut by 6 bases, the J end by 8 bases, with 15 bases between. This CDR3 contains 13 residues. The V gene's germline CDR1 is SGHRS and CDR2 YFSETQ. The DNA for the CDR3 is TGCGCCAGCACCGGGCCCCCCTCGTATGAGCAGTTCTTC. This gives the protein CASTGPPSYEQFF.

This sequence joins TRBV5-1 and TRBJ2-7; possible D gene TRBD1, 5 bases. V was cut by 1 base and J by 3 bases, with 8 bases left in between. CDR3 size: 13 residues. The germline V gene encodes CDR1 SGHRS and CDR2 YFSETQ. For the CDR3, the DNA is TGCGCCAGCAGCTTGTCAGGGATCTACGAGCAGTACTTC. Translated: CASSLSGIYEQYF.

The chain recombines TRBV7-9 with TRBJ1-1; tentatively, D is TRBD1 (6 bases). The CDR3 is 14 residues long. V lost 5 bases to trimming and J lost 1 base, with 11 bases between them. Germline CDR1 SEHNR, CDR2 FQNEAQ (reference sequence). Written as DNA, the CDR3 is TGTGCCAGCAGCAGCCCCAGGGGGAACACTGAAGCTTTCTTT. As protein: CASSSPRGNTEAFF.

The V gene is TRBV7-3, the J gene TRBJ2-3; D uncertain. This CDR3 is built from 16 residues. Germline V lookup: CDR1 SGHTA, CDR2 FQGTGA. Trimming took 4 bases from V and 3 from J, leaving 17 bases between them. CDR3 in DNA: TGTGCCAGCAGCTCCCGGGCTACCACGCTAACAGATACGCAGTATTTT. Residues: CASSSRATTLTDTQYF.

V is TRBV4-1 and J is TRBJ1-4; TRBD1 matches 7 bases. With 7 bases clipped from V and 2 bases from J, the junction kept 7 bases outside the gene matches. Looked up from germline, CDR1 is MGHRA and CDR2 is YSYEKL. The CDR3 runs to 15 residues. CDR3 in DNA: TGCGCCAGCAAGACCGTACAGGGGACTAATGAAAAACTGTTTTTT. Translation gives CASKTVQGTNEKLFF.

As DNA, the CDR3 is TGTGCCAGCAGCCCCGGAGTTATAGATACGCAGTATTTT. Translation gives CASSPGVIDTQYF. The V and J genes are TRBV11-3 and TRBJ2-3; D unclear. The CDR3 runs 13 residues. Looked up from germline, CDR1 is SGHNT and CDR2 is YENEEA. V lost 5 bases to trimming and J lost 5 bases, with 11 bases between them.

This chain joins TRBV5-1 and TRBJ1-4; 8 bases agree with TRBD1. Germline loops: CDR1 SGHRS, CDR2 YFSETQ. Trimming cost V 5 bases and J 8 bases; bases outside gene matches: 8. The CDR3 loop spans 14 amino acids. Here the CDR3 DNA reads TGCGCCAGCAGTCTGGGGACAGGAGAAGAAAAACTGTTTTTT. Translation: CASSLGTGEEKLFF.

This sequence joins TRBV4-1 and TRBJ2-5, with D possibly matching TRBD2 (5 bases). This CDR3 contains 13 residues. Trimming removed 4 bases from V and 0 bases from J, with 6 bases in between. Germline lookup yields CDR1 MGHRA and CDR2 YSYEKL. In nucleotides, the CDR3 is TGCGCCAGCAGCCCGCGGGACCAAGAGACCCAGTACTTC. It encodes CASSPRDQETQYF.

The chain links TRBV15 to TRBJ2-7, with D possibly TRBD2 on 5 matching bases. The CDR3 is made up of 13 amino acids. Trimming left V 1 base short and J 3 bases short, with 7 bases between. Per the germline V gene, CDR1 is LNHNV and CDR2 is YYDKDF (reference sequence). The CDR3: CATSRVGGYEQYF. The CDR3 DNA sequence: TGTGCCACCAGCAGAGTTGGAGGCTACGAGCAGTACTTC.

The V call is TRBV5-1, the J call TRBJ1-1; D might be TRBD1 (5 bases). The germline CDR1 and CDR2 sequences are SGHRS and YFSETQ. CDR3 length: 14 amino acids. V dropped 3 bases and J dropped 1 base, with 10 bases sitting between them. The DNA of the CDR3 is TGCGCCAGCAGCTCCGGGACGCCGAACACTGAAGCTTTCTTT. This gives the protein CASSSGTPNTEAFF.

The genes are TRBV4-1 and TRBJ2-2, with D possibly called TRBD1 or TRBD2 (6 bases each). CDR3 length equals 16 residues. Germline V gene lookup returns CDR1 MGHRA and CDR2 YSYEKL. Trimming left V 0 bases short and J 3 bases short, with 11 bases between. Here the CDR3 DNA reads TGCGCCAGCAGCCAAGAAAACAGGGAGGACACCGGGGAGCTGTTTTTT. Its protein product is CASSQENREDTGELFF.